This T cell receptor beta chain came from a study of vaccination and CD4 T cells after COVID-19. About the study: Overlapping spike peptides of SARS-CoV-2, HCoV-NL63, HCoV-OC43 and HCoV-229E were used, and cells were stimulated with them.

Sequencing of DNA taken from cultured CD4+ T cells relied on the Oncomine TCR Beta short-read assay. TCRdb reprocessed the PCR reads via MiXCR and lists one record per CDR3 protein. The sample carries 9,100 or so distinct CDR3 sequences, 30% to 45% recorded once. This clonotype was seen a single time. Its matching antigen is unknown. Between the trimmed V and J ends, which lost 3 bases and 1 base, there was a span of 7 bases. Germline V CDR1 and CDR2: LNHDA, SQIVND (reference sequence). This CDR3 contains 13 residues. Documented treatment: roughly nine-day PBMC culture with coronavirus spike peptide pools or control peptides (ViraFEST assay). These CD4+ T cells came from an unexposed donor, sampled before the COVID-19 pandemic (2011-2018). Wells contained 2 million or so PBMCs each, and these were cultured with roughly 10 IU/ml IL-2 and around 10 ug/ml peptide pools. The study's findings and limits: Recorded median SARS-CoV-2-reactive clonotype numbers increased from roughly 19 to 38 without reaching significance.

The clonotype originates from a human donor in good health. The chain has TRBV19 and TRBJ2-7, with D possibly TRBD1 on 6 matching bases. The sample comprised CD4+ T cells from blood, cultured in vitro. The CDR3: CASSMGHSYEQYF. In DNA, the CDR3 is TGTGCCAGTAGTATGGGACATTCCTACGAGCAGTACTTC.